Described below is a single T cell receptor beta chain sequence and its context. What it recognizes is unknown. The sample is drawn from a study of a mutant IDH1 vaccine in newly diagnosed glioma. The wider study: Radiotherapy alone preceded vaccination by 4-6 weeks; alternatively, vaccination started with temozolomide cycles. Prior therapy was radiotherapy, temozolomide, or both; most received both.

Trimming stripped 6 bases from V and 4 bases from J, with 12 bases between. The CDR3 sequence is 13 residues long. In germline, CDR1 is SGHTA, CDR2 FQGNSA. The method was immunoSEQ multiplex PCR; TCRdb's version includes in-frame clones alone and lacks a portion of them. The repertoire has roughly 48,000 clones, more than 85% of them found once; the top ten carry approximately 2.5%. Sample time point: week 11, during vaccination. The study gave 300 ug of mutant IDH1 20-mer peptide per vaccine dose, with topical imiquimod. General study points: The vaccine induced immune responses, and these occurred in roughly 93% of patients.

V usage is TRBV7-2 and J usage is TRBJ1-2; tentative D call: TRBD1 (5 bases). This clonotype was obtained from a man aged 45-65 years with glioma. The material was PBMCs, obtained from a glioma patient whose treatment included an IDH1 peptide vaccine. Here the CDR3 DNA reads TGTGCCAGCAGTGTATCAGGGATCTATGGCTACACCTTC. This gives the protein CASSVSGIYGYTF.